This T cell receptor beta chain was profiled in a study of Graves' ophthalmopathy and Graves' hyperthyroidism. This clonotype was counted ten times or more. There are 15 residues in the CDR3. From germline, CDR1 is MNHEY and CDR2 SVGAGI. The germline V and J ends were trimmed by 2 bases and 6 bases, with 11 bases remaining between them. Beta-chain TCR CDR3 regions were amplified from RNA transcripts. Second-round multiplex PCR followed a first-round RT-PCR using HTBI primers. TCRdb used MiXCR to reprocess the multiplex PCR reads, holding one entry per CDR3 protein. The sample includes around 470,000 distinct CDR3 sequences, over 13% of them seen just once.

The sequence was collected from a woman aged 25 to 39 with Graves' ophthalmopathy. The chain couples TRBV6-5 to TRBJ1-6; D may be TRBD1 (6 bases). Sequenced input: blood. The CDR3 DNA reads TGTGCCAGCAGTTACGTGGGACATATTAATTCACCCCTCCACTTT. This translates into CASSYVGHINSPLHF.